A selection of T cell receptor beta chains follows, all from one sample in a study of T cells in Graves' hyperthyroidism and ophthalmopathy. TCRdb independently ran MiXCR on the multiplex PCR reads; one entry per CDR3 protein. The sample has about 540,000 distinct CDR3 sequences, under 60% seen once. The sequencing sample was made of peripheral blood or thyroid tissue (not recorded which). Receptors originate from a woman in her late teens or twenties with Graves' hyperthyroidism. The CDR3 runs from the conserved cysteine through the conserved F or W. Fields, in order: J gene, V gene, CDR3 protein.

TRBJ2-5 TRBV7-3 CASSYSLVKGVETQYF
TRBJ2-5 TRBV29-1 CSVEDRGGTGETQYF
TRBJ1-2 TRBV9 CASSSPLNSGYTF
TRBJ2-1 TRBV24-1 CTTSASTSGRYNEQFF
TRBJ1-2 TRBV15 CATGQKNTGAGYTF
TRBJ1-2 TRBV20-1 CSASGGTSRGYTF
TRBJ2-7 TRBV9 CASSTIAGGSYEQYF
TRBJ1-3 TRBV15 CATSRVRLADNTIYF
TRBJ2-5 TRBV2 CASRSGVETQYF
TRBJ1-2 TRBV29-1 CSGGQGEVYGYTF
TRBJ2-5 TRBV20-1 CRDLGGKTQYF
TRBJ1-1 TRBV7-9 CASSLIGGGNTEAFF
TRBJ2-7 TRBV7-9 CASSSAGYEQYF
TRBJ1-2 TRBV15 CATSSELGGDWYGYTF
TRBJ1-2 TRBV7-9 CASSLDLGESYTF
TRBJ2-2 TRBV12-3/TRBV12-4 CASRLWTSGITGELFF
TRBJ2-7 TRBV6-6 CASSYLAGEDPQYF
TRBJ2-5 TRBV4-1 CASSQVSGSGTETQYF
TRBJ1-2 TRBV29-1 CSTTGGTTF
TRBJ1-1 TRBV7-9 CASSLQGMNTEAFF
TRBJ1-6 TRBV19 CASSIEGQGISPLHF
TRBJ1-1 TRBV11-1 CASSAGPATWDTEAFF
TRBJ1-1 TRBV7-2 CASSFEGEGTEASF
TRBJ2-2 TRBV12-3/TRBV12-4 CASSPMDIRVAYTGELFF
TRBJ1-4 TRBV7-2 CASSLAGTGRIEKLFF
TRBJ1-1 TRBV3-1 CASSHWVTNTEAFF
TRBJ2-7 TRBV19 CASSKGPPYEQYF
TRBJ1-5 TRBV7-2 CASSLAVYSNQPQHF
TRBJ2-7 TRBV29-1 CSAGKSSYEQYF
TRBJ1-2 TRBV19 CASSTLKGQGRWGNGYTF
TRBJ2-7 TRBV13 CASSLTRQAYEQYF
TRBJ2-2 TRBV24-1 CATSDLSTGSSPGELFF